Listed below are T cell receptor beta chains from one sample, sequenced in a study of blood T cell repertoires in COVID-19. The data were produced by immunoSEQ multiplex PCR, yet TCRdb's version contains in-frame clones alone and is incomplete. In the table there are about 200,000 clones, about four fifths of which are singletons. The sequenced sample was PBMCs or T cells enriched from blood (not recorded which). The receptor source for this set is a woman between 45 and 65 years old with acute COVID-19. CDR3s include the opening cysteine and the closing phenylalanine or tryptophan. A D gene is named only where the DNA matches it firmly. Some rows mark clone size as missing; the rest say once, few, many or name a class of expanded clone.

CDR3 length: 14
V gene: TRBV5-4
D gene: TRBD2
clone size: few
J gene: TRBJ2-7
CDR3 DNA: TGTGCCAGCAGCCAAGCGGGAGGCTCCTACGAGCAGTACTTC
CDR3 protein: CASSQAGGSYEQYF

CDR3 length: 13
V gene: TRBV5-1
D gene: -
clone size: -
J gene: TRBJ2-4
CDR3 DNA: TGCGCCAGCAGCCAGGACAGCCAAAACATTCAGTACTTC
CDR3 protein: CASSQDSQNIQYF

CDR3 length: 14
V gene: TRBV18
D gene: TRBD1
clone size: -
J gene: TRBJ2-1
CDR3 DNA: TGTGCCAGCTCACTGACAGGGACCGCCAATGAGCAGTTCTTC
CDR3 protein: CASSLTGTANEQFF

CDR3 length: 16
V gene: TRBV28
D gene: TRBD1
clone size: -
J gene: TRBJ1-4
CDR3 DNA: TGTGCCAGCGTACCGGGACAGCTCTTAACTAATGAAAAACTGTTTTTT
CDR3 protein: CASVPGQLLTNEKLFF

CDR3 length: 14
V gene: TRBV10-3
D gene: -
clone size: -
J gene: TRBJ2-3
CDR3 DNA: TGTGCCATCAGTGACGCGGCTAGCACAGATACGCAGTATTTT
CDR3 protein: CAISDAASTDTQYF

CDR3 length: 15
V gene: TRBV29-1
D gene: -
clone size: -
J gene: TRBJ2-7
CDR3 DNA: TGCAGCGTTGAGTCTCTCGCGACAGGGGAGGGGGAGCAGTACTTC
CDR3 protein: CSVESLATGEGEQYF

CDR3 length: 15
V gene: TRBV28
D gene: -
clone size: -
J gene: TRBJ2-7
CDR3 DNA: TGTGCCAGCAGTCTACACGGGACACCGACCTACGAGCAGTACTTC
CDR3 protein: CASSLHGTPTYEQYF

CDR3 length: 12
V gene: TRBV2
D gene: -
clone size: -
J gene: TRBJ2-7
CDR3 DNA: TGTGCCAGCAGTGCCGAGACCTACGAGCAGTACTTC
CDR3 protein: CASSAETYEQYF

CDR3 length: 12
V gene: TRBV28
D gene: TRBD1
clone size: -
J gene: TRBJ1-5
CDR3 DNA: TGTGCCAGCATACAGGGGAACCAGCCCCAGCATTTT
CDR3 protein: CASIQGNQPQHF

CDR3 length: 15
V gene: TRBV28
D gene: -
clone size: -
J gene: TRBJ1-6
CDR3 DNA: TGTGCCAGCAGTTTATTTGGGGGCCTGGGTTCACCCCTCCACTTT
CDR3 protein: CASSLFGGLGSPLHF

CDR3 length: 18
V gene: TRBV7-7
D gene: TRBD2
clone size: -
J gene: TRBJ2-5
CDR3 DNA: TGTGCTAGCAGCTTAGAAACCCCTGGACTAGCGGGACAAGAGACCCAGTACTTC
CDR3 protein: CASSLETPGLAGQETQYF

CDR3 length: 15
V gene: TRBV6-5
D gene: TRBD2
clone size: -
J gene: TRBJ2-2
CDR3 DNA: TGTGCCAGCAGTTCTAGCGGGCGAAACACCGGGGAGCTGTTTTTT
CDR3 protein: CASSSSGRNTGELFF

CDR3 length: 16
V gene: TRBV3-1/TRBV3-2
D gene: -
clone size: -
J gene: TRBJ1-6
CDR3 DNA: TGTGCCAGCAGCCAGTGGAATGGCAAACTAAATTCACCCCTCCACTTT
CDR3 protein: CASSQWNGKLNSPLHF

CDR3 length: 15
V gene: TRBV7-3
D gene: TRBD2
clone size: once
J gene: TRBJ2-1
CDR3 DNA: TGTGCCAGCAGCCAGCTCGCGGGAGAATACAATGAGCAGTTCTTC
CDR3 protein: CASSQLAGEYNEQFF

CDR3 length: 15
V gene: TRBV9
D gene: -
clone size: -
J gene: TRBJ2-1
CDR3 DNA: TGTGCCAGCAGCGTATTTGGGACACCTTACAATGAGCAGTTCTTC
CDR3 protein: CASSVFGTPYNEQFF

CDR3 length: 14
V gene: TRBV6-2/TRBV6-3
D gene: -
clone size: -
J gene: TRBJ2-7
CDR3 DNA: TGTGCCAGCAGTTACGGGCAGCAGATCTACGAGCAGTACTTC
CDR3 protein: CASSYGQQIYEQYF

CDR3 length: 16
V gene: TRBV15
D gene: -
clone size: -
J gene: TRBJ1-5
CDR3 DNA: TGTGCCACCAGCAGTGGTAGGAAAAGCGGGCATCAGCCCCAGCATTTT
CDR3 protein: CATSSGRKSGHQPQHF

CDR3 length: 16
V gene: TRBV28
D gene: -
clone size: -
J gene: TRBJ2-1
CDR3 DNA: TGTGCCAGCAGAGTAGGGGCTAAGCGCCCCGTTTACGAGCAGTTCTTC
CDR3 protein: CASRVGAKRPVYEQFF

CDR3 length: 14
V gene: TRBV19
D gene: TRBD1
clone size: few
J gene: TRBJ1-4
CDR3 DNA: TGTGCCAGTAGTTATAGACAGGGTAATGAAAAACTGTTTTTT
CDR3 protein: CASSYRQGNEKLFF

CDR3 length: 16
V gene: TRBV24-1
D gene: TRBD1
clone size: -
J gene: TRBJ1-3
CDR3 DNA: TGTGCCACCAGTGATTCGGGACAGGGAGCTGGAAACACCATATATTTT
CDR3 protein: CATSDSGQGAGNTIYF

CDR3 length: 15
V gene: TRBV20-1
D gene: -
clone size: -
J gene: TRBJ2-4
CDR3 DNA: TGCAGTGCTAGTGGTGGCGCGCAGGTTGGGAACATTCAGTACTTC
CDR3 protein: CSASGGAQVGNIQYF

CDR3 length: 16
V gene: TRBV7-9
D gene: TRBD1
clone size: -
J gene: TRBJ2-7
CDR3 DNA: TGTGCCAGCAGCTACGCCGGGACAGGGGGATCTGGCGAGCAGTACTTC
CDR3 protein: CASSYAGTGGSGEQYF

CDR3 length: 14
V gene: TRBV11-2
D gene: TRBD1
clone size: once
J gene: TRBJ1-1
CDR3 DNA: TGTGCCAGCAGCTACGGACAGGGCGGGACTGAAGCTTTCTTT
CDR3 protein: CASSYGQGGTEAFF

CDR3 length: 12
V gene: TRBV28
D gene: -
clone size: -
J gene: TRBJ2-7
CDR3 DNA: TGTGCCAGCAGTTCGAGCTCCTACGAGCAGTACTTC
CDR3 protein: CASSSSSYEQYF

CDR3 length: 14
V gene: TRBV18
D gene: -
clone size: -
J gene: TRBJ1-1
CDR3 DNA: TGTGCCAGCTCACCCGACAGTGGGCCAACTGAAGCTTTCTTT
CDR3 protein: CASSPDSGPTEAFF

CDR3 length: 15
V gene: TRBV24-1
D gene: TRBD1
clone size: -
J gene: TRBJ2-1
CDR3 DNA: TGTGCCACCAGTGATCCTGGACAGGGCTACAATGAGCAGTTCTTC
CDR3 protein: CATSDPGQGYNEQFF

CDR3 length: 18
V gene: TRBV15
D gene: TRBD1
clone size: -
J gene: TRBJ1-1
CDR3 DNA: TGTGCCACCAGCAGAGCAGGGACAGGGGATTTTGGTGACACTGAAGCTTTCTTT
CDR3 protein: CATSRAGTGDFGDTEAFF

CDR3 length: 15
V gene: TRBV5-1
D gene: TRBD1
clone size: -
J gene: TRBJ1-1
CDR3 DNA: TGCGCCAGCAGCTTGACACAGGGGTCGGGCACTGAAGCTTTCTTT
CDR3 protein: CASSLTQGSGTEAFF

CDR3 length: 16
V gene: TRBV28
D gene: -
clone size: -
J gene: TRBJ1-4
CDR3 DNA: TGTGCCAGCAGTCTGGCGGGCGGGGCAACTAATGAAAAACTGTTTTTT
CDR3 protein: CASSLAGGATNEKLFF

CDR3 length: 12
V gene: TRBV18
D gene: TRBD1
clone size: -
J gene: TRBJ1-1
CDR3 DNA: TGTGCCAGCTCACCAGAGACAGGGGAAGCTTTCTTT
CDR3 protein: CASSPETGEAFF

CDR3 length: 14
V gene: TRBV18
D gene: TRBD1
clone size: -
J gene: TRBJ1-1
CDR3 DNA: TGTGCCAGCTCACTACAGGGGATGAACACTGAAGCTTTCTTT
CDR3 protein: CASSLQGMNTEAFF

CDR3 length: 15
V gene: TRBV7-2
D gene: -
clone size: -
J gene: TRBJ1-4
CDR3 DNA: TGTGCCAGCAGCTTAACGAGCGCAACTAATGAAAAACTGTTTTTT
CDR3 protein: CASSLTSATNEKLFF

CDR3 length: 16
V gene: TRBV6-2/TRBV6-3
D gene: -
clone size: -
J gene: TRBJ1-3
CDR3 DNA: TGTGCCAGCAGTTACTCGGGCAGGTCGGCTGGAAACACCATATATTTT
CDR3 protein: CASSYSGRSAGNTIYF

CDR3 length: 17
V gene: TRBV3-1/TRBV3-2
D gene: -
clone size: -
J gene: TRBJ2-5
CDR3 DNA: TGTGCCAGCAGCCAAGTTATGGATATAGCGACCCAAGAGACCCAGTACTTC
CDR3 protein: CASSQVMDIATQETQYF

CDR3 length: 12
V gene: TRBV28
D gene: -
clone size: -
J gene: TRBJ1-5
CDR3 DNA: TGTGCCAGCAGTCCACATGATCAGCCCCAGCATTTT
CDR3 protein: CASSPHDQPQHF

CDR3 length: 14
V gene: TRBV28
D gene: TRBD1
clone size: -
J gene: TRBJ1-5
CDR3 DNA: TGTGCCAGCAGGAGACAGGGCCCCTTCGAGCCCCAGCATTTT
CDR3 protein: CASRRQGPFEPQHF

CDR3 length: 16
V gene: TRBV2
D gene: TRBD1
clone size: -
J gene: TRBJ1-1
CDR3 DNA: TGTGCCAGCTCTAAGTGGGACAGGGGTGTTAACACTGAAGCTTTCTTT
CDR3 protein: CASSKWDRGVNTEAFF

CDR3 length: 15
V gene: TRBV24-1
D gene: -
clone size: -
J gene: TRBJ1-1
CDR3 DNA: TGTGCCACCAGTGATTTTGGGGAGGTCAACACTGAAGCTTTCTTT
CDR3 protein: CATSDFGEVNTEAFF

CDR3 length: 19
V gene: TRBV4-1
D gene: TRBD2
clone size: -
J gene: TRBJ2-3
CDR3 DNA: TGCGCCAGCAGCCAAGACCCCCCCTCTAGCGGGAGGTACTCAGATACGCAGTATTTT
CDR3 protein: CASSQDPPSSGRYSDTQYF

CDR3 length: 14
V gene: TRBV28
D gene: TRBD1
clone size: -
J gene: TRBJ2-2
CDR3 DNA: TGTGCCAGCAGCACCGGGACAGGGGTCGGGGAGCTGTTTTTT
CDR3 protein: CASSTGTGVGELFF

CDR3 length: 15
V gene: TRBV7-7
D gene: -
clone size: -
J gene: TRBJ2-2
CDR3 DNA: TGTGCCAGCAGCGCGACGGGACAGAACACCGGGGAGCTGTTTTTT
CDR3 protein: CASSATGQNTGELFF

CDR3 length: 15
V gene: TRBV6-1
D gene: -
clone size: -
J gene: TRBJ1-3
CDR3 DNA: TGTGCCAGCAGTGAACGGGAGGGCTCTGGAAACACCATATATTTT
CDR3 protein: CASSEREGSGNTIYF

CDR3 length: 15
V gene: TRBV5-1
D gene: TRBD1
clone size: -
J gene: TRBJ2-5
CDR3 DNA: TGCGCCAGCAGAGACGGACAGGTTGTGTGGGAGACCCAGTACTTC
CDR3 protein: CASRDGQVVWETQYF

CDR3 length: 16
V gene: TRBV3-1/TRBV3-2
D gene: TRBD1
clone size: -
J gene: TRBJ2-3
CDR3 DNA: TGTGCCAGCAGCCGGATGGACAGGGGGGTACCAGATACGCAGTATTTT
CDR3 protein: CASSRMDRGVPDTQYF

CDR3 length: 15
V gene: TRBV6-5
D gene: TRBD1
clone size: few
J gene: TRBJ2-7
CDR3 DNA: TGTGCCAGCAGTTCCGGACAGGGCGGGTCCTACGAGCAGTACTTC
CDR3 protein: CASSSGQGGSYEQYF

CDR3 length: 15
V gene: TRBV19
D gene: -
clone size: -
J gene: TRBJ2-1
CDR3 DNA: TGTGCCAGTAGCGAGTGGGCGCCAGCCTACAATGAGCAGTTCTTC
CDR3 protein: CASSEWAPAYNEQFF

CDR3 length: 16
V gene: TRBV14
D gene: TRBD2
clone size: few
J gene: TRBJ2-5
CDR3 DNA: TGTGCCAGCAGCCAAGCTAGGACTAGCGGTCAAGAGACCCAGTACTTC
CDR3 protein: CASSQARTSGQETQYF

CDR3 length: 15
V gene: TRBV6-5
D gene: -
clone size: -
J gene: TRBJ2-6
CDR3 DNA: TGTGCCAGCAGCGACCGGGGGTCTGGGGCCAACGTCCTGACTTTC
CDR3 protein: CASSDRGSGANVLTF

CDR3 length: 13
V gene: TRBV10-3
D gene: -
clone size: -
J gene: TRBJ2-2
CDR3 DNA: TGTGCCAGCCGGGATTTGAACACCGGGGAGCTGTTTTTT
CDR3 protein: CASRDLNTGELFF

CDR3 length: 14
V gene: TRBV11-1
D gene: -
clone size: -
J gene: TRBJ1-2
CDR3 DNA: TGTGCCAGCACCCATACGATGGGGGACAATGGCTACACCTTC
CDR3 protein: CASTHTMGDNGYTF

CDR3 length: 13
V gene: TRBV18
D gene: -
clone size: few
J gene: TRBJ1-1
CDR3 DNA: TGTGCCAGCTCACCGACAGCTAACACTGAAGCTTTCTTT
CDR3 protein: CASSPTANTEAFF

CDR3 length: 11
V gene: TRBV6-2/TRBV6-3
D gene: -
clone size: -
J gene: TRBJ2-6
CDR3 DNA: TGTGCCAGCAGTTACCACAGTTTACTGACTTTC
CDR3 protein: CASSYHSLLTF